This T cell receptor (beta chain) came from a study of molecular identifiers for immune sequencing clone quantification (dated by TCRdb to 2016 to 2019). Context from the whole study: For a replicate experiment, the RNA from either 20,000 or 100,000 naive CD8 T cells was divided into five aliquots, and four of those aliquots went on to sequencing. The study was a methods study using CD8 T cells to benchmark molecular-identifier clustering-based TCR repertoire sequencing (MIDCIRS) and TCR RNA copy counting. Results the study describes overall, beyond this receptor: Highly expanded clone sizes could be underestimated if identical TCR molecules share a barcode. In CMV-specific effector cells, clones with more than 20 RNA copies contained over 98% of molecules, whereas in naive cells such clones contained under 1% of molecules. Naive libraries contained spiked-in Jurkat TCR RNA (around eleven copies' worth), which is not part of the donor repertoire. Modeling indicated 2.5 to 3.5 TCR RNA copies recovered per cell, compared with around 10 by digital PCR, which implies a capture efficiency of approximately 30%. Without barcode sub-clustering, chimeric consensus sequences inflated TCR diversity; chimeras reached as high as 47%. Spiked-in Jurkat TCR RNA equal to a single cell's worth was reported to be detectable even within 1,100,000 naive CD8 T cells.

To prepare the library, PCR was applied. The sequencing machine was a NextSeq 500. Bulk TCR libraries were made following a previously described method, with the TCR primers given in Table S5. The Qiagen AllPrep DNA/RNA kit was used to purify total RNA. Reads from multiple sequencing runs of the same library were pooled before analysis. Under the source paper's analysis protocol: Reads were retained only if their TCR constant sequence matched exactly, and those retained reads were trimmed to 150 nt and grouped according to their 12-nt molecular barcodes. Reads inside each barcode group were sub-clustered using a 15% Levenshtein threshold, and a quality-weighted consensus sequence was constructed for each RNA molecule. Non-functional sequences were removed, as were lower-count sequences one edit away from another. Barcode sub-clusters with fewer than 20% of the maximum read count were removed, based on fitting two negative binomial distributions. Starting from the raw public reads, TCRdb applied fastp trimming at Q25, assembled clones with MiXCR and retained in-frame beta chains. Each CDR3 protein gets just one entry, which takes the most common genes and DNA from the rows behind it. TCRdb assigned the V and J calls; the authors' analysis was not used. The sample table contains some 320,000 distinct CDR3 sequences; only one count was recorded for roughly 24% of them. The top ten hold about 0.74% of the sample.

Naive CD8 T cell libraries were made from approximately 22,000 to 940,000 sorted cells using 10%, 30% or 50% of purified RNA. Naive CD8 T cells, defined as CD8+CD4-CCR7+CD45RA+, were FACS-sorted into RLT Plus buffer on a BD FACSAria II. Detection sensitivity was tested by spiking Jurkat RNA equal to 9 to 10 TCR copies' worth into samples containing about 19,000-1,000,000 naive CD8 T cells. CD8 T cells were enriched with RosetteSep CD8+ T Cell Enrichment Cocktail and Ficoll-Paque, followed by ACK red cell lysis. Concerning this clonotype: Which antigen it targets is not known. Per-base quality was not reported, and no clone a single base away is much larger than it.

This TCR derives from a human donor in good health. Some libraries in this study had Jurkat cell RNA spiked in. Sequencing was done on a sample of naive CD8+ T cells from blood, with Jurkat cell RNA spiked in. The cell subset or site label here, explained by the study, means: FACS-sorted CD8+CD4-CCR7+CD45RA+ naive T cells.

The CDR3 protein: CASSLGPADRGWETQYF. The sequenced DNA: TGTGCCAGCAGCTTAGGCCCAGCGGACAGGGGTTGGGAGACCCAGTACTTC. The chain is made from TRBV13 and TRBJ2-5, and TRBD1 aligns with 9 junction nucleotides. The germline V gene (reference sequence) gives CDR1 as PRHDT and CDR2 as FYEKMQ. Unmatched junction bases come to 10, with V trimmed by 0 bases and J by 5 bases. Taken from cysteine to phenylalanine, the CDR3 has 17 residues. The read is trimmed to its CDR3 DNA, 51 bases read in frame from base 1.